Presented here are 24 T cell receptor beta chains from one specimen sequenced in a study of blood T cell repertoires in COVID-19. Clones were sequenced by immunoSEQ multiplex PCR, and TCRdb holds only the in-frame ones, with some missing. The profile shows around 170,000 clones, about four fifths of them singletons. The sequencing input was peripheral blood. These receptors were collected from a man aged 65 to 85 with active or convalescent COVID-19.

This sequence joins TRBV4-1 and TRBJ1-5, with unresolved D. The CDR3 loop spans 17 amino acids. Trimming shortened V by 1 base and J by 0 bases, and 13 bases separated the two germline ends. Germline CDR1 is MGHRA and CDR2 is YSYEKL. The CDR3 DNA is TGCGCCAGCAGCCAAGTTTTGGGCACCCATAGCAATCAGCCCCAGCATTTT. Amino acids: CASSQVLGTHSNQPQHF.

This chain uses TRBV2 with TRBJ2-1; 14 nucleotides match TRBD2. The CDR3 extends over 15 amino acids. Germline V CDR1 and CDR2: SNHLY, FYNNEI. The V segment lost 8 bases and the J segment 8 bases; nucleotides outside the gene matches: 8. Written as DNA, the CDR3 is TGTGCCAGCCCCGGGGGGACTAGCGGGAGTGATGAGCAGTTCTTC. Amino acid sequence: CASPGGTSGSDEQFF. Based on the CDR3 plus reference TRBV2 and TRBJ2-1, the full variable domain is EPEVTQTPSHQVTQMGQEVILRCVPISNHLYFYWYRQILGQKVEFLVSFYNNEISEKSEIFDDQFSVERPDGSNFTLKIRSTKLEDSAMYFCASPGGTSGSDEQFFGPGTRLTVL.

J is TRBJ1-6 and V is TRBV30, with 7 positions matching TRBD1. Germline V gene sequence: CDR1 GTSNPN, CDR2 SVGIG (reference sequence). Trimming removed 3 bases from V and 3 bases from J; junction bases left unmatched: 8. The CDR3 has 16 residues. CDR3 residues: CAWRSLDRDYNSPLHF. As DNA, the CDR3 is TGTGCCTGGAGGAGCTTAGACAGGGACTATAATTCACCCCTCCACTTT. The full variable domain, with the rest looked up from reference TRBV30 and TRBJ1-6, is SQTIHQWPATLVQPVGSPLSLECTVEGTSNPNLYWYRQAAGRGLQLLFYSVGIGQISSEVPQNLSASRPQDRQFILSSKKLLLSDSGFYLCAWRSLDRDYNSPLHFGNGTRLTVT.

The CDR3 spells CASSQSPGQGYEQYF. The CDR3 region has the DNA TGCGCCAGCAGCCAATCACCGGGACAGGGCTACGAGCAGTACTTC. The rearrangement links TRBV4-1 to TRBJ2-7; 9 bases are shared with TRBD1. Germline CDR1 reads MGHRA; CDR2 reads YSYEKL. V lost 2 bases to trimming and J lost 3 bases; unmatched junction nucleotides: 5. This CDR3 is 15 amino acids long.

The V call is TRBV5-4, the J call TRBJ2-5, with TRBD2 matching 12 bases. Losses at the gene ends were 0 bases for V and 5 bases for J; bases not matched to a gene: 2. Germline CDR1 is SGHNT and CDR2 is YYREEE (reference sequence). The CDR3 has 15 amino acids. For the CDR3, the DNA is TGTGCCAGCAGCTTGGCGGGACTAGCGGGTGAGACCCAGTACTTC. Translation: CASSLAGLAGETQYF.

This chain connects TRBV14 to TRBJ2-1; TRBD1 matches at 10 bases. V lost 3 bases, J lost 3 bases, and 8 bases stayed unmatched. This CDR3 has 17 amino acids. Germline V gene data show CDR1 as SGHDN and CDR2 as FVKESK. The chain's CDR3 is CASSHARGTGVYNEQFF. The CDR3 DNA reads TGTGCCAGCAGCCATGCGAGGGGGACAGGGGTCTACAATGAGCAGTTCTTC.

The V and J genes are TRBV4-2 and TRBJ1-1; D is uncertain. The V gene lost 4 bases and the J gene lost 5 bases, with 14 bases spanning the gap. This CDR3 comprises 14 residues. Per germline, CDR1 LGHNA and CDR2 YNFKEQ. The CDR3: CASSLPEGGTEAFF. In DNA, the CDR3 is TGTGCCAGCAGCCTCCCGGAGGGAGGAACTGAAGCTTTCTTT.

The rearrangement links TRBV5-4 to TRBJ2-7; TRBD1 might be the D (6 bases). The CDR3 is 15 residues long. V was cut by 0 bases and J by 5 bases, with 15 bases left in between. Germline-derived CDR1 and CDR2 are SGHNT and YYREEE (reference sequence). In nucleotides, the CDR3 is TGTGCCAGCAGCTTGGCAGGGGTTTATGGCAACGAGCAGTACTTC. It yields the protein CASSLAGVYGNEQYF.

This chain joins TRBV10-2 and TRBJ2-1; D call uncertain. CDR1 is WSHSY, CDR2 SAAADI, per germline. The ends were cut back, 0 bases at V and 16 bases at J, with 10 bases in the middle. The CDR3 covers 11 residues. The CDR3 protein is CASSESSSGFF. CDR3 coding DNA: TGCGCCAGCAGTGAGTCTAGCTCCGGTTTCTTC.

This sequence joins TRBV18 and TRBJ1-1; TRBD1 might be the D (6 bases). This CDR3 contains 17 residues. Germline V gene lookup returns CDR1 KGHSH and CDR2 LQKENI. V dropped 2 bases and J dropped 1 base, with 17 bases sitting between them. The CDR3 DNA reads TGTGCCAGCTCACCATGGCAGGGGACCGTCCAGAACACTGAAGCTTTCTTT. Translated: CASSPWQGTVQNTEAFF. The full variable domain, in which reference TRBV18 and TRBJ1-1 provide the parts outside the CDR3, is NAGVMQNPRHLVRRRGQEARLRCSPMKGHSHVYWYRQLPEEGLKFMVYLQKENIIDESGMPKERFSAEFPKEGPSILRIQQVVRGDSAAYFCASSPWQGTVQNTEAFFGQGTRLTVV.

The chain combines TRBV10-1 with TRBJ1-5; no reliable D call. Germline CDR1 WNHNN, CDR2 SYGVQD (reference sequence). This CDR3 is built from 13 residues. The V end was cut by 10 bases, the J end by 1 base, with 11 bases between. CDR3 amino acids: CATQSGSNQPQHF. DNA for the CDR3: TGCGCCACCCAGTCGGGAAGCAATCAGCCCCAGCATTTT.

The rearrangement joins TRBV19 to TRBJ2-2, with 7 bases fitting TRBD2. V was clipped by 2 bases and J by 3 bases; unmatched bases: 18. Looked up from germline, CDR1 is LNHDA and CDR2 is SQIVND (reference sequence). The CDR3 has 20 amino acids. CDR3 sequence: CASSIPSGLNKPDHTGELFF. DNA of the CDR3: TGTGCCAGTAGTATACCATCGGGACTAAATAAACCCGATCACACCGGGGAGCTGTTTTTT.

This clone was seen a few times. The genes are TRBV7-6 and TRBJ1-3; 12 nucleotides line up with TRBD1. Germline trimming cut 3 bases from V and 0 bases from J; bases unmatched to any gene: 0. The CDR3 is made up of 16 amino acids. Germline V gene data show CDR1 as SGHVS and CDR2 as FNYEAQ. The CDR3 DNA is TGTGCCAGCAGCTTGGGACAGGGGGCCTCTGGAAACACCATATATTTT. This codes for CASSLGQGASGNTIYF.

The chain recombines TRBV6-5 with TRBJ2-3; 9 nucleotides agree with TRBD2. The germline gives CDR1 MNHEY, CDR2 SVGAGI. The junction had 6 bases not matched to a gene; V was cut back by 3 bases and J by 2 bases. This CDR3 contains 16 residues. As DNA, the CDR3 is TGTGCCAGCAGTTATCGTAGCGGGAGACACACAGATACGCAGTATTTT. Encoded protein: CASSYRSGRHTDTQYF.

J is TRBJ1-1 and V is TRBV3-1 (or the pseudogene TRBV3-2); 7 bases match TRBD1. Germline V gives CDR1 LGHDT, CDR2 YNNKEL (reference sequence). The CDR3 runs 17 residues. Unmatched junction bases numbered 14, after V lost 4 bases and J lost 3 bases. The CDR3 sequence: CASSLRRDSSTHTEAFF. The CDR3 bases are TGTGCCAGCAGCCTCAGAAGGGACAGCTCTACTCACACTGAAGCTTTCTTT.

This clone has only a few counts. The CDR3 DNA reads TGTGCCAGCAGCTCCCCCGGGGGGACATACGAGCAGTACTTC. It yields the protein CASSSPGGTYEQYF. The gene calls are TRBV5-4 and TRBJ2-7; D possibly corresponds to TRBD2 (7 bases). V dropped 3 bases and J dropped 4 bases, with 14 bases sitting between them. There are 14 residues in the CDR3. Per the germline V gene, CDR1 is SGHNT and CDR2 is YYREEE (reference sequence).

The chain links TRBV6-2 or TRBV6-3 to TRBJ2-5, with D perhaps matching TRBD2 (5 bases). The CDR3 is 17 amino acids. V was trimmed by 2 bases and J by 5 bases, leaving 21 bases between them. The germline V gene encodes CDR1 MNHEY and CDR2 SVGEGT. The CDR3 nucleotides read TGTGCCAGCAGTTACAACCCCCTGCGGGTAGCCCCGGAGACCCAGTACTTC. Amino acid sequence: CASSYNPLRVAPETQYF.

The chain couples TRBV6-6 to TRBJ2-7; 7 positions agree with TRBD1. The CDR3 runs to 15 residues. Germline CDR1 and CDR2: MNHNY and SVGAGI (reference sequence). V dropped 2 bases and J dropped 2; count of bases not matched to a gene: 6. CDR3 nucleotide sequence: TGTGCCAGCAGTTACACTGGACAGGTTCCCTACGAGCAGTACTTC. Amino acids: CASSYTGQVPYEQYF.

With respect to this clone: This sample includes further DNA sequences coding for the same CDR3. J is TRBJ1-2 and V is TRBV5-6, with 8 bases aligning to TRBD1. Per germline, CDR1 SGHDT and CDR2 YYEEEE. The CDR3 spans 13 residues. J was trimmed by 8 bases and V by 4 bases; bases with no gene match: 7. CDR3 DNA: TGTGCCAGCAGCCCTGGACAGGGCGGCGGCTACACCTTC. Translating gives CASSPGQGGGYTF.

The chain joins TRBV11-3 to TRBJ2-7; maybe TRBD2 (5 bases). Deletions cut 5 bases from V and 7 bases from J, with 15 bases between. Germline values: CDR1 SGHNT, CDR2 YENEEA. This CDR3 is 13 amino acids long. This CDR3 is CASSLRRDGEQYF. The CDR3 DNA sequence: TGTGCCAGCAGCCTCCGACGGGATGGGGAGCAGTACTTC. The whole variable domain, filled in from reference TRBV11-3 and TRBJ2-7, reads EAGVVQSPRYKIIEKKQPVAFWCNPISGHNTLYWYLQNLGQGPELLIRYENEEAVDDSQLPKDRFSAERLKGVDSTLKIQPAELGDSAVYLCASSLRRDGEQYFGPGTRLTVT.

This clone has a single count. This chain links TRBV4-2 with TRBJ2-1, with TRBD1 matching 9 bases. The V segment lost 1 base and the J segment 8 bases; nucleotides outside the gene matches: 18. CDR1 is LGHNA, CDR2 YNFKEQ, per germline. CDR3 length: 19 residues. The CDR3 reads CASSQVTGLGQGLGDEQFF. The CDR3 coding sequence is TGTGCCAGCAGCCAAGTGACGGGTTTGGGACAGGGCCTAGGAGATGAGCAGTTCTTC.

This chain connects TRBV7-6 to TRBJ2-2, with D maybe TRBD2 (5 bases). The CDR3 extends over 17 amino acids. Trimming took off 2 bases at V and 4 bases at J, with 17 bases between the two ends. Germline loops: CDR1 SGHVS, CDR2 FNYEAQ. CDR3 amino acids: CASSLTSPSLGTGELFF. DNA of the CDR3: TGTGCCAGCAGCTTAACTAGTCCGTCTTTAGGCACCGGGGAGCTGTTTTTT.

The CDR3 spells CASSYDILGGRQPQHF. The CDR3 DNA sequence: TGTGCCAGCAGTTACGATATTTTGGGAGGTCGACAGCCCCAGCATTTT. V and J are TRBV6-5 and TRBJ1-5; D is ambiguous. Germline V lookup: CDR1 MNHEY, CDR2 SVGAGI. V was clipped by 2 bases and J by 7 bases, with 18 bases between them. This CDR3 is 16 amino acids long.

This clone was counted a single time. The chain joins TRBV5-4 to TRBJ1-4; no clear D gene. The CDR3 covers 15 residues. Germline V gives CDR1 SGHNT, CDR2 YYREEE (reference sequence). V was trimmed by 4 bases and J by 5 bases, leaving 15 bases between them. CDR3 amino acids: CASSQARSGNEKLFF. CDR3 nucleotides: TGTGCCAGCAGCCAGGCCCGAAGTGGAAATGAAAAACTGTTTTTT.